The rows below give T cell receptor beta chains drawn from one sample of a study of OX40 agonist ivuxolimab in advanced cancers. Profiled with immunoSEQ multiplex PCR; TCRdb holds only in-frame clones, not every one. Of 45,000 to 60,000 clones in the sample, around 77% were seen once. Sequencing used CD4+ or CD8+ T cells sorted from blood, obtained in a trial of the OX40 agonist ivuxolimab. Receptor source: an adult with an advanced solid tumor such as melanoma, head and neck, liver or kidney cancer. Each CDR3 is given with its conserved first and last residue. The D gene is left open where the match is weak. Clone size is not always given. Where it is, it says once, few, many or a class for expanded clones.

V gene	clone size	D gene	J gene	CDR3 DNA	CDR3 protein
TRBV2	NA	NA	TRBJ2-5	TGTGCCAGCAGCCCGACAGTTCTGGAGACCCAGTACTTC	CASSPTVLETQYF
TRBV18	NA	TRBD1	TRBJ1-3	TGTGCCAGCTCACCACAGGGGGCAGGGGTGTCCTCTGGAAACACCATATATTTT	CASSPQGAGVSSGNTIYF
TRBV5-4	NA	TRBD1	TRBJ2-7	TGTGCCAGCAGCAGAAGCCGGGACAGGGGACGCGAGCAGTACTTC	CASSRSRDRGREQYF
TRBV5-1	NA	TRBD1	TRBJ1-4	TGCGCCAGCAGCTCGGACAGGGAGGGAAAAACTGTTTTT	CASSSDREGKTVF
TRBV6-1	NA	TRBD1	TRBJ1-5	TGTGCCAGCAGTGTAAACAGGGGCGCCGGCAATCAGCCCCAGCATTTT	CASSVNRGAGNQPQHF
TRBV10-1	NA	NA	TRBJ1-5	TGCGCCACCCTGGGGCCGCGCAATCAGCCCCAGCATTTT	CATLGPRNQPQHF
TRBV6-1	NA	NA	TRBJ2-4	TGTGCCAGCAGCGAGCAGGGGATCCAATGGACCATTCAGTACTTC	CASSEQGIQWTIQYF
TRBV10-3	NA	NA	TRBJ2-6	TGTGCCATCAGTGTTGTAGGTGATCCTCTCTCTGGGGCCAACGTCCTGACTTTC	CAISVVGDPLSGANVLTF
TRBV30	NA	NA	TRBJ1-6	TGTGCCTGGCGAACAGTCGGGGATTCACCCCTCCACTTT	CAWRTVGDSPLHF
TRBV29-1	NA	NA	TRBJ1-5	TGCAGCGTTGGGCAGGGGACCCCCTCTGGGCCCCAGCATTTT	CSVGQGTPSGPQHF
TRBV7-2	NA	NA	TRBJ1-3	TGTGCCAGCAGCTTAGTAACAGTAACCTCTGGAAACACCATATATTTT	CASSLVTVTSGNTIYF
TRBV7-9	NA	NA	TRBJ2-1	TGTGCCAGCAGCCCACTGTCTGAGCAGTTCTTC	CASSPLSEQFF
TRBV18	NA	NA	TRBJ2-1	TGTGCCAGCTCACCCTACAGGGTAGGTGGGCAGTTCTTC	CASSPYRVGGQFF
TRBV7-9	NA	TRBD2	TRBJ2-5	TGTGCCAGCAGCTTAACTAGCGGGCCTTACGGAGAGACCCAGTACTTC	CASSLTSGPYGETQYF
TRBV5-1	few	TRBD2	TRBJ2-1	TGCGCCAGCAGCTTGGAAAATGTCCTAGCGGGTTCCGCCGAGCAGTTCTTC	CASSLENVLAGSAEQFF
TRBV7-8	NA	TRBD2	TRBJ2-1	TGTGCCAGCAGCTTACGACTTGGGAGACTAAGCGGGAACGACAATGAGCAGTTCTTC	CASSLRLGRLSGNDNEQFF
TRBV6-6	once	TRBD1	TRBJ1-6	TGTGCCAGCAGTTACGGCTGGACAGGGAAAAATTCACCCCTCCACTTT	CASSYGWTGKNSPLHF
TRBV9	NA	NA	TRBJ1-1	TGTGCCAGCAGCGTAGCTGCAGCGATGAACACTGAAGCTTTCTTT	CASSVAAAMNTEAFF
TRBV28	NA	TRBD2	TRBJ2-5	TGTGCCAGCAGCTCTAGAAGAGCGGGAGGTAGAGAGACCCAGTACTTC	CASSSRRAGGRETQYF
TRBV5-1	NA	NA	TRBJ1-4	TGCGCCAGCAGCTTTTCGGGGAATCCCAATGAAAAACTGTTTTTT	CASSFSGNPNEKLFF
TRBV19	NA	NA	TRBJ2-7	TGTGCCAGCAGCCGCGGGAACTCCTACGAGCAGTACTTC	CASSRGNSYEQYF
TRBV27	NA	NA	TRBJ2-3	TGTGCCAGCAGTATGACTGTTTTCTCCACAGATACGCAGTATTTT	CASSMTVFSTDTQYF
TRBV4-1	medium-sized	TRBD2	TRBJ2-7	TGCGCCAGCAGCCAAGGGTACTTTCGGCTAGCGGGGTCCTACGAGCAGTACTTC	CASSQGYFRLAGSYEQYF
TRBV10-3	NA	TRBD1	TRBJ2-1	TGTGCCATCAGGGGACAGAACAATGAGCAGTTCTTC	CAIRGQNNEQFF
TRBV5-1	NA	TRBD1	TRBJ2-2	TGCGCCAGCAGCTTGGGAACAGGGGGCCCCGCGGGGACCGGGGAGCTGTTTTTT	CASSLGTGGPAGTGELFF
TRBV10-3	NA	NA	TRBJ1-3	TGTGCCATCAGCCGGGACATCACTGGAAACACCATATATTTT	CAISRDITGNTIYF
TRBV7-3	NA	TRBD2	TRBJ2-2	TGTGCCAGCAGCTTAGGGCTAGCGGGAGGGCCCTCCGGGGAGCTGTTTTTT	CASSLGLAGGPSGELFF
TRBV29-1	NA	TRBD1	TRBJ2-1	TGCAGCGTGTTAACTGGACAGGTAATCAATGAGCAGTTCTTC	CSVLTGQVINEQFF